This T cell receptor beta chain is drawn from a study of T cells in Graves' hyperthyroidism and ophthalmopathy. This clonotype was recorded a few times. Its antigen is not identified. Amplification targeted TCR beta CDR3 regions from RNA transcripts. A set of HTBI primers served as the primers for a first-round RT-PCR of the TCR CDR3. TCRdb fed the multiplex PCR reads into MiXCR, producing one record per CDR3 protein. The sample carries about 840,000 distinct CDR3 sequences, approximately 40% recorded once. Study-wide results and limits: The majority of expanded thyroid clonotypes above 0.001 also appeared in blood.

The CDR3 is 15 residues long. CDR1 is MNHNS and CDR2 is SASEGT in the germline V gene. V dropped 0 bases and J dropped 7 bases, with 10 bases sitting between them. Sample: blood. The V gene is TRBV6-1, the J gene TRBJ1-6; maybe TRBD1 (5 bases). The source is a young man with Graves' hyperthyroidism. The CDR3 spells CASSEAGTLNSPLHF. CDR3 nucleotide sequence: TGTGCCAGCAGTGAAGCAGGGACCCTAAATTCACCCCTCCACTTT.